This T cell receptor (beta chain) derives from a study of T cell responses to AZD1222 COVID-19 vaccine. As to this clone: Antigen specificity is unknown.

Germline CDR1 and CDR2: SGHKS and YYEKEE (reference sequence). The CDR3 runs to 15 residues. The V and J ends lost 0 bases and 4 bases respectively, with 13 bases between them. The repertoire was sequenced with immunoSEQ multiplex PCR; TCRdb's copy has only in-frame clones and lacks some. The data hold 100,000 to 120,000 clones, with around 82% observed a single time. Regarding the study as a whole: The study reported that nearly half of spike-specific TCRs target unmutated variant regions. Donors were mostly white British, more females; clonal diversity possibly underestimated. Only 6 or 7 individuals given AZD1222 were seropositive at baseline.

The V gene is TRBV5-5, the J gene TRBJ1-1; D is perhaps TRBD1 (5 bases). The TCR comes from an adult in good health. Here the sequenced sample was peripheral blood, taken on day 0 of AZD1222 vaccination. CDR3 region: CASSLVSQGFTEAFF. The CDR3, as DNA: TGTGCCAGCAGCTTGGTCTCCCAGGGATTCACTGAAGCTTTCTTT.